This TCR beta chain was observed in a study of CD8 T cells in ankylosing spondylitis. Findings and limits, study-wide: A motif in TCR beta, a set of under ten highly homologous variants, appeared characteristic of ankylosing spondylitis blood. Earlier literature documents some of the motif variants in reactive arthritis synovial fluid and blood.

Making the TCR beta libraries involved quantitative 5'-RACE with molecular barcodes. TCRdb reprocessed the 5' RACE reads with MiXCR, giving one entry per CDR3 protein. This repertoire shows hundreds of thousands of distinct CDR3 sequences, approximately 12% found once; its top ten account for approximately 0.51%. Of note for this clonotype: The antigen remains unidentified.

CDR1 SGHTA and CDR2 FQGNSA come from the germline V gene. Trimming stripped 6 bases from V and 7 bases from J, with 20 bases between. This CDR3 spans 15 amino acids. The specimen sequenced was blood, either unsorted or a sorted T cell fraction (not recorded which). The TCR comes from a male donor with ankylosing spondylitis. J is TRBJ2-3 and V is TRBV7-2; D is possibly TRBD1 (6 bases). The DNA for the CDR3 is TGTGCCAGCAGTCCCAGAGCCCAGGGGAGTAATACGCAGTATTTT. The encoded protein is CASSPRAQGSNTQYF.